The entry below gives a single TCR beta chain sequence along with its context. The antigen remains unidentified. TCRdb passed the 5' RACE reads through MiXCR, listing each CDR3 protein once. The table lists roughly 180,000 distinct CDR3 sequences, approximately 10% of them singletons. The sample comes from a study of T-cell memory formation after mild COVID-19. The study's findings and limits: Pre-infection memory already had some responding clones, implying cross-reactive memory joined. Clones that contracted from day 15 to 85 were balanced CD4/CD8, while later expanders leaned CD4+.

Germline V gives CDR1 DFQATT, CDR2 SNEGSKA (reference sequence). This CDR3 is built from 12 residues. Trimming shortened V by 5 bases and J by 5 bases, and 12 bases separated the two germline ends. The sample consisted of PBMCs or a T cell subset sorted from them (not recorded which). V usage is TRBV20-1 and J usage is TRBJ1-1; D may be TRBD1 (6 bases). The receptor comes from a man between 18 and 29 years old who had mild COVID-19 (a few samples of this study predate the infection). Cell type and time point are not known. The DNA of the CDR3 is TGCAGTGCTGGAGTAGGACAGACTGAAGCTTTCTTT. Translating gives CSAGVGQTEAFF.